One sample yielded the 17 T cell receptor beta chains listed below, sequenced in a study of blood T cell repertoires in COVID-19. The table came from immunoSEQ multiplex PCR; TCRdb's copy has only in-frame clones and leaves some out. In the table there are about 60,000 clones, 65% to 90% of which are singletons. Sequences were obtained from peripheral blood. The receptors come from a human donor in a cohort sampled during active COVID-19.

The chain uses TRBV5-1 and TRBJ1-2; 8 bases match TRBD1. Trimming at V came to 4 bases and at J to 4 bases, leaving 3 bases not matched to a gene. CDR1 SGHRS and CDR2 YFSETQ come from the germline V gene. This CDR3 spans 13 amino acids. CDR3 protein: CASSQTGVYGYTF. The CDR3 DNA is TGCGCCAGCAGCCAGACAGGGGTCTATGGCTACACCTTC.

The CDR3 protein is CASSRTGYRTEAFF. As DNA, the CDR3 is TGTGCCAGCAGCCGAACAGGGTACCGCACTGAAGCTTTCTTT. The chain couples TRBV3-1 (or the pseudogene TRBV3-2) to TRBJ1-1, with D perhaps matching TRBD1 (6 bases). V gave up 4 bases and J gave up 4 bases, with 13 bases separating them. Germline CDR1 and CDR2: LGHDT and YNNKEL (reference sequence). The CDR3 loop spans 14 amino acids.

The V call is TRBV6-5, the J call TRBJ1-2, with a tentative D call TRBD1 (6 bases). Germline CDR1 is MNHEY and CDR2 is SVGAGI. This CDR3 contains 15 residues. The ends were cut back, 7 bases at V and 5 bases at J, with 20 bases in the middle. The CDR3, as DNA: TGTGCCAGCACGCCGCCTGGGGGCAGTTGGTATGGCTACACCTTC. Translation: CASTPPGGSWYGYTF.

V usage is TRBV30 and J usage is TRBJ2-1, with 9 bases aligning to TRBD2. The CDR3 has 16 amino acids. The trim removed 0 bases at V and 2 bases at J, leaving 5 bases unmatched. Germline CDR1 and CDR2: GTSNPN and SVGIG (reference sequence). CDR3 protein: CAWSVRSGGTYNEQFF. Written as DNA, the CDR3 is TGTGCCTGGAGTGTACGTAGCGGGGGTACCTACAATGAGCAGTTCTTC.

V usage is TRBV10-2 and J usage is TRBJ2-3; D is undetermined. Germline CDR1 is WSHSY and CDR2 is SAAADI. The ends were cut back, 5 bases at V and 0 bases at J, with 12 bases in the middle. The CDR3 length is 15 residues. Here the CDR3 DNA reads TGCGCCAGCAGTTTGGGCTCACCTAGCACAGATACGCAGTATTTT. This translates into CASSLGSPSTDTQYF.

This rearrangement joins TRBV25-1 to TRBJ2-5; 15 nucleotides agree with TRBD2. Germline V gives CDR1 MGHDK, CDR2 SYGVNS. This CDR3 spans 18 amino acids. The V gene end was trimmed by 4 bases and the J gene end by 5 bases; junction bases not matched to a gene: 11. CDR3 in amino acids: CASSASNLGLAGGETQYF. The CDR3 DNA follows: TGTGCCAGCAGTGCCTCTAATCTTGGACTAGCGGGGGGGGAGACCCAGTACTTC.

The gene calls are TRBV6-5 and TRBJ2-7, with TRBD1 matching over 10 bases. Germline V lookup: CDR1 MNHEY, CDR2 SVGAGI. The CDR3 runs 14 residues. The ends lost 2 bases at V and 7 bases at J; junction bases unmatched: 5. The CDR3 DNA sequence: TGTGCCAGCAGTTACCGACAGGGGGCTCGGGAGCAGTACTTC. Its protein product is CASSYRQGAREQYF.

This chain connects TRBV29-1 to TRBJ1-4; 7 bases align to TRBD1. The CDR3 runs to 13 residues. Germline CDR1 and CDR2: SQVTM and ANQGSEA. V shed 7 bases and J 6 bases; nucleotides not matched to a gene: 8. In nucleotides, the CDR3 is TGCAGCGGGTCGGACAGGCGGGATGAAAAACTGTTTTTT. It translates to CSGSDRRDEKLFF. The variable domain in full, completed from reference TRBV29-1 and TRBJ1-4, reads SAVISQKPSRDICQRGTSLTIQCQVDSQVTMMFWYRQQPGQSLTLIATANQGSEATYESGFVIDKFPISRPNLTFSTLTVSNMSPEDSSIYLCSGSDRRDEKLFFGSGTQLSVL.

CDR3 protein: CASGTRTVDGYTF. CDR3 sequence (DNA): TGTGCCAGCGGAACACGGACAGTGGATGGCTACACCTTC. This sequence joins TRBV5-6 and TRBJ1-2, with a tentative D call TRBD1 (6 bases). V dropped 7 bases and J dropped 6 bases, with 16 bases sitting between them. Germline V gene sequence: CDR1 SGHDT, CDR2 YYEEEE. The CDR3 extends over 13 amino acids.

Turning to this clone: This CDR3 is also generated by other DNA sequences in the sample. The rearrangement joins TRBV12-3 or TRBV12-4 to TRBJ2-5; D ambiguous. The V and J ends lost 2 bases and 4 bases respectively, with 2 bases between them. The CDR3 sequence is 11 residues long. CDR3: CASSLRETQYF. The CDR3 DNA sequence: TGTGCCAGCAGTTTACGAGAGACCCAGTACTTC.

The chain recombines TRBV21-1 with TRBJ2-3; TRBD1 is the table's D call and was not checked against the DNA. TRBV21-1 is a known pseudogene. This CDR3 region has 14 residues. CDR3 in amino acids: CASRHRTATDTQYF. Written as DNA, the CDR3 is TGTGCCAGCAGACATCGGACAGCCACAGATACGCAGTATTTT.

Of note for this clone: One end of the junction does not line up with germline, which may come from a read error. The genes are TRBV3-1 (or the pseudogene TRBV3-2) and TRBJ1-3, with D possibly TRBD1 on 6 matching bases. This CDR3 comprises 15 residues. CDR1 LGHDT and CDR2 YNNKEL come from the germline V gene (reference sequence). CDR3 region: CASGQGTTSGNTIYF. The CDR3 bases are TGTGCCAGCGGCCAGGGGACAACCTCTGGAAACACCATATATTTT.

V and J are TRBV18 and TRBJ1-1; possible D gene TRBD1, 5 bases. Between the trimmed V and J ends, which lost 0 bases and 8 bases, there was a span of 10 bases. Germline lookup yields CDR1 KGHSH and CDR2 LQKENI. CDR3 length: 13 residues. CDR3: CASSPPGPPEAFF. CDR3 DNA: TGTGCCAGCTCACCACCGGGGCCACCAGAAGCTTTCTTT.

The rearrangement links TRBV4-1 to TRBJ2-1; 9 bases match TRBD2. This CDR3 has 18 amino acids. J gave up 6 bases and V 3 bases, and 15 bases lay outside the gene matches. Germline V gene lookup returns CDR1 MGHRA and CDR2 YSYEKL. CDR3 bases: TGCGCCAGCAGCCAGCTCAGAGCGGGGGGTCGATTCGGCAATGAGCAGTTCTTC. It specifies CASSQLRAGGRFGNEQFF.

Of note for this clone: Other DNA sequences in the same sample also yield this CDR3. The chain is built from TRBV12-5 and TRBJ2-6; D not resolved. Germline loops: CDR1 LGHNT, CDR2 FRNRAP. Deletions cut 5 bases from V and 1 base from J, with 3 bases between. The CDR3 length is 13 residues. CDR3 sequence (DNA): TGTGCTAGTGGTCCTTCTGGGGCCAACGTCCTGACTTTC. Encoded protein: CASGPSGANVLTF. Full variable domain (outside the CDR3, taken from reference TRBV12-5 and TRBJ2-6): DARVTQTPRHKVTEMGQEVTMRCQPILGHNTVFWYRQTMMQGLELLAYFRNRAPLDDSGMPKDRFSAEMPDATLATLKIQPSEPRDSAVYFCASGPSGANVLTFGAGSRLTVL.

The genes are TRBV3-1 (or the pseudogene TRBV3-2) and TRBJ1-6, with 8 bases that match TRBD1. This CDR3 has 14 amino acids. Germline CDR1 LGHDT, CDR2 YNNKEL (reference sequence). V trimming: 1 base; J trimming: 7 bases; junction bases outside the gene matches: 0. The CDR3 reads CASSQGQGNSPLHF. The CDR3 DNA is TGTGCCAGCAGCCAAGGACAGGGGAATTCACCCCTCCACTTT.

The V gene is TRBV6-1, the J gene TRBJ2-1; 9 bases align to TRBD2. CDR1 is MNHNS, CDR2 SASEGT, per germline. The length of the CDR3 is 15 residues. The trim removed 3 bases at V and 5 bases at J, leaving 5 bases unmatched. The CDR3 nucleotides read TGTGCCAGCAGTGACGTAGCGGGGGCTGACAATGAGCAGTTCTTC. Its protein product is CASSDVAGADNEQFF.